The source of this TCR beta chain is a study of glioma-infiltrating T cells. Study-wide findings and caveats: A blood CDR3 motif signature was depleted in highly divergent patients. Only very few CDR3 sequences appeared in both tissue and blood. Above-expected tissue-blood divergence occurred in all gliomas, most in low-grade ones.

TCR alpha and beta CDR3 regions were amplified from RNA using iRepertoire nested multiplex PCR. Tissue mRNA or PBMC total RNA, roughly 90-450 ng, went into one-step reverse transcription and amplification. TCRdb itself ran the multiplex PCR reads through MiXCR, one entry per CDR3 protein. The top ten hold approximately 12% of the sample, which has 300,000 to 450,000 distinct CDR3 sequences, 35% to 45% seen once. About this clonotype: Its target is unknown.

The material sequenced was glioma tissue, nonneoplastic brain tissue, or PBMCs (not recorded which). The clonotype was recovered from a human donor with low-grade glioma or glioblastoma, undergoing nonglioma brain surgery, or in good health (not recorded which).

The CDR3 DNA is TGCAGCGCCCGGGACGTCAGATATGGCTACACCTTC. Amino acid sequence: CSARDVRYGYTF. This chain uses TRBV29-1 with TRBJ1-2; the D gene is possibly TRBD1 (5 bases). The CDR3 runs 12 residues. Between the trimmed V and J ends, which lost 7 bases and 5 bases, there was a span of 14 bases. CDR1 is SQVTM, CDR2 ANQGSEA, per germline.